What follows describes a single TCR beta chain. Its cognate antigen has yet to be identified. No much larger clone exists at a distance of one base, and base qualities are not known. Using the deep immunoSEQ assay, multiplex PCR amplified TCR CDR3 regions from genomic DNA. Extracted genomic DNA from each cell subset was distributed evenly across all wells of several immunoSEQ 96-well plates, and each plate was treated as a replicate. Each replicate PCR for sorted subsets received around 200 ng genomic DNA, equal to roughly 29,000 T cell genomes. The purified libraries were quantified using a Qubit 3.0 fluorometer, sized with a Bioanalyzer 2100, and then quantified again using the KAPA Library Quantification kit. Each immunoSEQ 96-well plate was sequenced on its own single-read 150-cycle Illumina NextSeq 550 flow cell. The source study handled its data this way. Because the immunoSEQ output held only junctional sequences and lacked quality scores, the filtering could not match the filtering applied to full-length reads. Sequences were annotated with PyIR, a Python wrapper for IgBLAST v1.9, using IMGT germline references to assign V/J genes and CDR3. Any read was removed if the V/J assignment was weak (E-value above 1e-6), the CDR3 was missing, or the read contained stop codons, out-of-frame junctions, or ambiguous translated residues. A V3J clonotype was defined by an identical inferred V gene, J gene, and CDR3 amino acid sequence. Percentage overlap between repertoires was computed as shared unique clonotypes divided by the size of the smaller repertoire. Three approaches were used to assess repertoire richness: RTK rarefaction, the Chao1 estimator, and Recon v2.1 estimates of unobserved clonotypes. OLGA was used to compute generation probabilities for all TCRbeta clonotypes that the gDNA method yielded from a few donors. Held by TCRdb, this immuneACCESS table contains in-frame sequences only and omits some clones. Under half of the omission traces to an unresolved V gene where checked; the cause of the rest is unknown. The V and J calls and the clone size are those of that table, but D and trimming were determined from the DNA. This sample comprises roughly 2.1 million clones, 93% of them detected only once. Roughly 1.8% of the sample rests with the top ten.

Deletion took 0 bases off V and 5 bases off J, with a span of 5 bases between the germline ends. The CDR3 spans 13 residues, from the cysteine through the phenylalanine. Of all the DNA, just the CDR3 is kept, 39 bases in frame from base 1. Per the germline V gene, MRHNA is the CDR1 and SNTAGT is the CDR2. The data derive from a study of shared clonotypes between healthy human individuals (dated by TCRdb to 2018 to 2021). Regarding the complete study: The cohort included three men and a couple of women between 18 and 49 years of age. Per donor, three plates each were used for CD4 naive and CD4 memory, two for CD8 naive, and one for CD8 memory. The study deeply sequenced blood TCR repertoires of five healthy adults to estimate repertoire size and the extent of clonotype sharing between individuals. To increase sequencing depth and limit assay-specific biases, TCR repertoire library preparation and sequencing were carried out by different laboratories using diverse techniques. Per donor, leukapheresis produced somewhere between about 0.85 and 9.5 billion PBMCs.

CD8 naive samples consisted of CD45RO-negative cells that were positively selected for CCR7, yielding a CD45RA+CCR7+ population without TemRA cells. Donors were healthy HIV-negative adults with no recently reported acute infections or vaccinations. Every donor was a Caucasian adult living in Nashville, Tennessee, USA. After blood collection by leukapheresis, PBMCs were isolated using Ficoll-Histopaque density gradient centrifugation and then cryopreserved in the vapor phase of liquid nitrogen. Purity and quantity of every magnetically sorted T cell population were checked by analytical flow cytometry. Genomic DNA was isolated from each sorted fraction and quantified by UV absorbance on a Nanodrop 2000c. Results and caveats for the whole study, not just this receptor: Clonotypes shared by all four sorted-subset donors showed higher generation probabilities than non-shared clonotypes. Around 5% of naive CD4, 3.5% of naive CD8, approximately 2.2% of memory CD4, and over 0.35% of memory CD8 clonotypes were shared across several donors. The small number of donors limited the genetic and exposure-history diversity represented. Naive subsets generally had larger estimated clonotype richness than memory subsets did. Even with the large sequencing depth, rarefaction of the sorted-subset datasets indicated that sequencing was incomplete. Sampling was restricted to blood, and TCR repertoires in tissues likely differ from the TCR repertoires found in blood. Based on pairwise subsampling, the degree of clonotype sharing among donors was expected to be affected by sequencing depth.

The source material was naive CD8+ T cells from PBMCs. The cell subset or site label on this specimen signifies: CD45RA+CCR7+. The sequence joins TRBV6-4 to TRBJ1-5; there is no confident call for the D gene. This sequence originates from a man aged 18 to 29 in good health. Some clones in this sample may be carry-over from other donors' samples. For the CDR3, the sequence is CASSDSADQPQHF. At the DNA level, the sequence is TGTGCCAGCAGTGACTCGGCGGATCAGCCCCAGCATTTT.